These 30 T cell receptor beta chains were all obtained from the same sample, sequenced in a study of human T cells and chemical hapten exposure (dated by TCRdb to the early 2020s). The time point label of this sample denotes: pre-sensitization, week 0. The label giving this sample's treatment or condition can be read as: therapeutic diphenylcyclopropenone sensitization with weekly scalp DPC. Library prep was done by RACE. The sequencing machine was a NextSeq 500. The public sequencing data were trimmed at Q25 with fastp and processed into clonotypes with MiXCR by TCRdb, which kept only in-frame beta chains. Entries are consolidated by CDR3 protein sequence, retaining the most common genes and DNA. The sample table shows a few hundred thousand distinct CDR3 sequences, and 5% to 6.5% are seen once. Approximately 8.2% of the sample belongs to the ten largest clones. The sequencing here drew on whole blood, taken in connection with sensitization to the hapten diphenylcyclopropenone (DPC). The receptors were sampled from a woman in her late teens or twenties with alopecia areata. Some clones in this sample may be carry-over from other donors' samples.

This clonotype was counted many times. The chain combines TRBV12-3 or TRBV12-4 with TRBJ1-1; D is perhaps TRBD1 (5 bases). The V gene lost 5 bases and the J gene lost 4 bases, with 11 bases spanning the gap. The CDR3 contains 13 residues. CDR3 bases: TGTGCCAGCAGTCCTTGGGGGGGCACTGAAGCTTTCTTT. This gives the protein CASSPWGGTEAFF.

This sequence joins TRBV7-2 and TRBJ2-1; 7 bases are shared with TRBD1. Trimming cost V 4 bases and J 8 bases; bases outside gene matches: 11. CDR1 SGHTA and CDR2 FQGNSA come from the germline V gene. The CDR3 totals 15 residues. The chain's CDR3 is CASSSFGTEVHEQFF. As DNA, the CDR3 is TGTGCCAGCAGCTCATTCGGGACAGAAGTTCATGAGCAGTTCTTC.

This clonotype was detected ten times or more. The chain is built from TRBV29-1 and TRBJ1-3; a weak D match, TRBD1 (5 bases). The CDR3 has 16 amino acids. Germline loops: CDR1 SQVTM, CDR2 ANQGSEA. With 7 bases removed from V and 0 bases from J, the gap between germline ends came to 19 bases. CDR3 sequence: CSALLQGGSSGNTIYF. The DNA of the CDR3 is TGCAGCGCCCTGCTCCAGGGAGGCAGCTCTGGAAACACCATATATTTT.

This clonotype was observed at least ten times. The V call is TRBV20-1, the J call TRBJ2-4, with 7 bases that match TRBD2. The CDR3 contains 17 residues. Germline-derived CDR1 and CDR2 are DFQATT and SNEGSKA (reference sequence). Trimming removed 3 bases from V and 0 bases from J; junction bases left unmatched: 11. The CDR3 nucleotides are TGCAGTGCTAGGTTTCCGGCGGGAGACCTAGCCAAAAACATTCAGTACTTC. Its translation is CSARFPAGDLAKNIQYF.

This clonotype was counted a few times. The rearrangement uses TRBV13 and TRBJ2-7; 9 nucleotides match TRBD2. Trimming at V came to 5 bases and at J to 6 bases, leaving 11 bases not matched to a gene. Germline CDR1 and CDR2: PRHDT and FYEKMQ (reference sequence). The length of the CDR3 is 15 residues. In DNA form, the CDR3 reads TGTGCCAGCAGCCTCGCGGGGGGGCATATCAGCGAGCAGTACTTC. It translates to CASSLAGGHISEQYF.

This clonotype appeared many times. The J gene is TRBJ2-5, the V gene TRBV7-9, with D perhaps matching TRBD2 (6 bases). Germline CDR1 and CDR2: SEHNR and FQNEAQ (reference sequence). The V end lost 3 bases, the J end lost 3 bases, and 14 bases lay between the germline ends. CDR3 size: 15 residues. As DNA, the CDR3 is TGTGCCAGCAGCTTGGTCGGGACTTTAGAAGAGACCCAGTACTTC. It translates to CASSLVGTLEETQYF. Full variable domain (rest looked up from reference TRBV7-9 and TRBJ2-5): DTGVSQNPRHKITKRGQNVTFRCDPISEHNRLYWYRQTLGQGPEFLTYFQNEAQLEKSRLLSDRFSAERPKGSFSTLEIQRTEQGDSAMYLCASSLVGTLEETQYFGPGTRLLVL.

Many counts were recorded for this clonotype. The CDR3 here is CAISPDREAGGYTF. The CDR3 region has the DNA TGTGCCATCAGCCCCGACAGGGAGGCTGGGGGCTACACCTTC. This chain joins TRBV10-3 and TRBJ1-2; 7 positions match TRBD1. Germline V lookup: CDR1 ENHRY, CDR2 SYGVKD. CDR3 length equals 14 residues. Germline trimming cut 6 bases from V and 8 bases from J; bases unmatched to any gene: 12.

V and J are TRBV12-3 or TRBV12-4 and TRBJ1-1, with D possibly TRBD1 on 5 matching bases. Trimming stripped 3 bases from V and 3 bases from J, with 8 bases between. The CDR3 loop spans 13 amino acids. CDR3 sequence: CASSFSGDTEAFF. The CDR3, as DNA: TGTGCCAGCAGTTTTTCGGGGGACACTGAAGCTTTCTTT.

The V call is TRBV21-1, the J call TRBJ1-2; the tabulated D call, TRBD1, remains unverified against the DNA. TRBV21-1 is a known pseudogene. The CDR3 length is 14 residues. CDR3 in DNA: TGTGCCAGCAGCAAATCCCGGAGGGTGGATGGCTACACCTTC. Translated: CASSKSRRVDGYTF.

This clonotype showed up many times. DNA for the CDR3: TGTGCCAGCAGCCACAGGGTTGGCGAGCAGTACTTC. Translated, it gives CASSHRVGEQYF. The chain joins TRBV12-3 or TRBV12-4 to TRBJ2-7; D is possibly TRBD1 (6 bases). Trimming removed 6 bases from V and 6 bases from J, with 12 bases in between. This CDR3 has 12 amino acids.

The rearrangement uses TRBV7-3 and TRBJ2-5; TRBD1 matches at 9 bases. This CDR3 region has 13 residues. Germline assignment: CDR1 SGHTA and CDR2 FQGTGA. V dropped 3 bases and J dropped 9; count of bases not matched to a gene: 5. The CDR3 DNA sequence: TGTGCCAGCAGCTTGGGGACAGGGTCGTCCCAGTACTTC. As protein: CASSLGTGSSQYF.

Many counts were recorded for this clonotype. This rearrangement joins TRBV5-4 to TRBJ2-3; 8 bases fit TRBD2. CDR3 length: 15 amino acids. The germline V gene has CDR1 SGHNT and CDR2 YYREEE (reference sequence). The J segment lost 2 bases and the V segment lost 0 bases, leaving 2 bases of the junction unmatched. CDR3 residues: CASSLGRGDTDTQYF. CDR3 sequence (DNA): TGTGCCAGCAGCTTGGGGCGGGGGGACACAGATACGCAGTATTTT.

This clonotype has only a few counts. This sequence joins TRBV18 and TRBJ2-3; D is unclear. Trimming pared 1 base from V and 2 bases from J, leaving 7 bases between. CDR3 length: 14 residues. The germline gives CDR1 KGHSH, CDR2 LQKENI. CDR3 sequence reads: CASSPQTLTDTQYF. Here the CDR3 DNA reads TGTGCCAGCTCACCACAGACCCTCACAGATACGCAGTATTTT.

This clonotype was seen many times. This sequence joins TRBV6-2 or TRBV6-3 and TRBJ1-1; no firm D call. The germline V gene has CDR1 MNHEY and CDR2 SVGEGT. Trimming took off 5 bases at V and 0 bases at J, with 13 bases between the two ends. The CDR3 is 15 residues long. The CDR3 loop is CASSLAQWMNTEAFF. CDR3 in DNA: TGTGCCAGCAGTCTAGCACAGTGGATGAACACTGAAGCTTTCTTT.

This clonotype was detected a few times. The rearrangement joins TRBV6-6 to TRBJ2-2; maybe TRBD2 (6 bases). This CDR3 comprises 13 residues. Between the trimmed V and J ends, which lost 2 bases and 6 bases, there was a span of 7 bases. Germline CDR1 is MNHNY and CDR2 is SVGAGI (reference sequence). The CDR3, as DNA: TGTGCCAGCAGTTACACGGGGGCCGGGGAGCTGTTTTTT. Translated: CASSYTGAGELFF.

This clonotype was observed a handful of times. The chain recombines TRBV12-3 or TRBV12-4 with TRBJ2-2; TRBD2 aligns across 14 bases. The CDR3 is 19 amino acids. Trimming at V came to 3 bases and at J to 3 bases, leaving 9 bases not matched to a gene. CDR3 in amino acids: CASSFPMGLAGEDTGELFF. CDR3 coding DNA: TGTGCCAGCAGTTTTCCGATGGGACTAGCGGGGGAGGACACCGGGGAGCTGTTTTTT.

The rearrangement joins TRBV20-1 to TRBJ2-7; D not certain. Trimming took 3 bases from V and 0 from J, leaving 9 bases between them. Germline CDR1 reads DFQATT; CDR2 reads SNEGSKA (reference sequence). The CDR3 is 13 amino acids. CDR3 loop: CSASSAVSYEQYF. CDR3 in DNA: TGCAGTGCTAGTTCGGCAGTCTCCTACGAGCAGTACTTC.

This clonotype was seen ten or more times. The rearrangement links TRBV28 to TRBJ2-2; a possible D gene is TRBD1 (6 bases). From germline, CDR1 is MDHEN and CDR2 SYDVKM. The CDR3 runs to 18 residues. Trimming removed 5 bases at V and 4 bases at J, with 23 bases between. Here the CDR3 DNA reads TGTGCCAGCAGTCTGAAAAAGCATTGGACAGCCTTCACCGGGGAGCTGTTTTTT. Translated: CASSLKKHWTAFTGELFF.

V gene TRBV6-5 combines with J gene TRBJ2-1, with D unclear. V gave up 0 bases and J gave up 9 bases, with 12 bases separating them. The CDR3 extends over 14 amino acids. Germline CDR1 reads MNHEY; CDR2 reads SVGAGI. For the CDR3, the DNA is TGTGCCAGCAGTTACTCGGTCAGGAGTCTTGAGCAGTTCTTC. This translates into CASSYSVRSLEQFF.

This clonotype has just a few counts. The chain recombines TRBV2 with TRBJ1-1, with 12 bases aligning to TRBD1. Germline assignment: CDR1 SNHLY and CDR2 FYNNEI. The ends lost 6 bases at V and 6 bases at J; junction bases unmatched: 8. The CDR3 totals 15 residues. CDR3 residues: CASRDPGQGAAEAFF. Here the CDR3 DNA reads TGTGCCAGCAGGGACCCGGGACAGGGGGCAGCTGAAGCTTTCTTT.

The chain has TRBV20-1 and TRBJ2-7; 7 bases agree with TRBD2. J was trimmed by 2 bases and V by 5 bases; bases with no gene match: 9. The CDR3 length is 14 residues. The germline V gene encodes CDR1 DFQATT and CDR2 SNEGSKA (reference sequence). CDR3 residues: CSALSGGGTYEQYF. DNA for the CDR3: TGCAGTGCTCTCAGTGGGGGGGGTACCTACGAGCAGTACTTC.

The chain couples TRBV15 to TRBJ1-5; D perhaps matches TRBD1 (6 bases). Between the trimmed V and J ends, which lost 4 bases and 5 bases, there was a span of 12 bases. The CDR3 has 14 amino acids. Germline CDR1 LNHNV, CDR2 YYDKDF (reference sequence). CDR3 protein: CATSKGGGDQPQHF. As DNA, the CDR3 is TGTGCCACCAGCAAGGGAGGGGGGGATCAGCCCCAGCATTTT.

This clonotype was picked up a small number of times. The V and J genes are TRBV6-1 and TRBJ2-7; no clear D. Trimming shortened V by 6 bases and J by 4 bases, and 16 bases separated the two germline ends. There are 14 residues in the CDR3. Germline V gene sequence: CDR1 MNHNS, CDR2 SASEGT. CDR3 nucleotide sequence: TGTGCCAGCAGACTACGGGTCGGATTATACGAGCAGTACTTC. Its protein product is CASRLRVGLYEQYF.

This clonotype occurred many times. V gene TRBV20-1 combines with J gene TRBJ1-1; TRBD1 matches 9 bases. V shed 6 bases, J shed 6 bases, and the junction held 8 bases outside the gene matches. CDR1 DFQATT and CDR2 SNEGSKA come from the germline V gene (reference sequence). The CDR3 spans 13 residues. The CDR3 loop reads CSARDRVNSEAFF. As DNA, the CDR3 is TGCAGTGCCCGGGACAGGGTGAATTCTGAAGCTTTCTTT.

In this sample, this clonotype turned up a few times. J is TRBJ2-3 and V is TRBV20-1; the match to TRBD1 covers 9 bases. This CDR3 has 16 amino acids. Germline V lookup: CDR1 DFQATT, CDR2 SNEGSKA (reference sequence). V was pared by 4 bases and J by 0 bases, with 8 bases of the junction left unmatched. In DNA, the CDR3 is TGCAGTGCTACGACAGGGGGTGGAACGAGCACAGATACGCAGTATTTT. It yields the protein CSATTGGGTSTDTQYF.

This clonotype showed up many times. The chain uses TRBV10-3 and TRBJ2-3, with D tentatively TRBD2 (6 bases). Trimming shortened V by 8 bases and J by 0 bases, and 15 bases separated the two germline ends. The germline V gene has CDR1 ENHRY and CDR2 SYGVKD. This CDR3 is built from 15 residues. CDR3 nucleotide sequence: TGTGCCATCCTCGACGAGCGGGTGAGCACAGATACGCAGTATTTT. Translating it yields CAILDERVSTDTQYF.

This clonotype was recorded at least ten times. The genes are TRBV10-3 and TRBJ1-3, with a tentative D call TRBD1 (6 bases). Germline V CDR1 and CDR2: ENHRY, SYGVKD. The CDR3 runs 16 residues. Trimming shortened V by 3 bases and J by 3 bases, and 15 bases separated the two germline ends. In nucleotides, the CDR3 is TGTGCCATCAGTGAAGCGACAGGCCGGGATGGAAACACCATATATTTT. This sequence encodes CAISEATGRDGNTIYF.

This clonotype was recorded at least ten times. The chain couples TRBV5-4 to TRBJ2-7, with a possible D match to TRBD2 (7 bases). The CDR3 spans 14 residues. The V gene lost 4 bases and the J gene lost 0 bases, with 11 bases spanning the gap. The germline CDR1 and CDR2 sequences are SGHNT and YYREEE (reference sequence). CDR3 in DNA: TGTGCCAGCAGCCGTGGGGGGGCCTCCTACGAGCAGTACTTC. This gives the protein CASSRGGASYEQYF. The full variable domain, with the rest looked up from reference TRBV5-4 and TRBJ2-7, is ETGVTQSPTHLIKTRGQQVTLRCSSQSGHNTVSWYQQALGQGPQFIFQYYREEENGRGNFPPRFSGLQFPNYSSELNVNALELDDSALYLCASSRGGASYEQYFGPGTRLTVT.

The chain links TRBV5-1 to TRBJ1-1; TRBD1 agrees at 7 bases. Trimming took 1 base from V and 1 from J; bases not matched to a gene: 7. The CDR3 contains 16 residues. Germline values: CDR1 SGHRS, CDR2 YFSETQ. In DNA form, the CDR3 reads TGCGCCAGCAGCTTGACGCCGGGACAGACGAACACTGAAGCTTTCTTT. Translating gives CASSLTPGQTNTEAFF.

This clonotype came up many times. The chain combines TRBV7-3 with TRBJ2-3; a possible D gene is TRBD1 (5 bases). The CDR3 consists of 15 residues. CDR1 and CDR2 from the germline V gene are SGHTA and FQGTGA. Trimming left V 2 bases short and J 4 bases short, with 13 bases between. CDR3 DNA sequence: TGTGCCAGCAGCTTATCAAAGGGGATGGCAGATACGCAGTATTTT. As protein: CASSLSKGMADTQYF.